The 3 T cell receptor beta chains below come from one sample, sequenced in a study of T cell repertoires in cytomegalovirus infection (dated by TCRdb to the late 2010s). Data came from an Illumina HiSeq 1500. TCRdb applied fastp at Q25 and MiXCR to the public reads, then kept only in-frame beta chains. Every entry covers one CDR3 protein and lists the most common genes and DNA from its rows. Counted in this sample were around 540,000 distinct CDR3 sequences; about 33% of them appeared once. The top ten hold 15% to 20% of the sample. The meaning of the sample's treatment or condition label: in vitro stimulation with specific CMV peptide epitopes to enrich CMV-specific T cells. Antigens for these TCRs are unknown. Specimen: cultured PBMCs, collected from culture after CMV antigen stimulation. The receptors were gathered from a human donor in good health (CMV status not recorded). Some clones in this sample may be carry-over from other donors' samples.

There are a few counts of this clonotype. V is TRBV2 and J is TRBJ2-1; D is possibly TRBD2 (5 bases). This CDR3 is built from 10 residues. The germline gives CDR1 SNHLY, CDR2 FYNNEI. Trimming took 6 bases from V and 10 from J, leaving 7 bases between them. The CDR3 DNA is TGTGCCAGCAGGGAGGTAGAGCAGTTCTTC. Its protein product is CASREVEQFF.

This chain links TRBV5-1 with TRBJ2-7, with D possibly being TRBD2 (6 bases). This CDR3 is built from 13 residues. Germline V gene data show CDR1 as SGHRS and CDR2 as YFSETQ. V was clipped by 5 bases and J by 5 bases, with 14 bases between them. The CDR3 region is CASRHGTGDEQYF. Written as DNA, the CDR3 is TGCGCCAGCAGACATGGAACGGGGGACGAGCAGTACTTC.

This clonotype was detected a few times. This rearrangement joins TRBV4-1 to TRBJ2-7, with 7 bases that match TRBD1. This CDR3 has 13 amino acids. Germline assignment: CDR1 MGHRA and CDR2 YSYEKL. V dropped 4 bases and J dropped 2; count of bases not matched to a gene: 2. CDR3 coding DNA: TGCGCCAGCAGCCGGGGACAGACCTACGAGCAGTACTTC. Amino acids: CASSRGQTYEQYF.